A single sample is the source of the 26 T cell receptor beta chains below, sequenced in a study of blood T cell repertoires in COVID-19. Using immunoSEQ multiplex PCR, the repertoire was profiled, and TCRdb retains in-frame clones only, with some absent. Here the sample spans 200,000 to 250,000 clones, roughly 86% being singletons. The specimen sequenced was peripheral blood. Source of these receptors: an older woman with acute or convalescent COVID-19.

Comment on this clone: In the same sample, other DNA sequences code for this CDR3. The rearrangement joins TRBV19 to TRBJ1-1; tentatively, D is TRBD1 (5 bases). The V and J ends lost 0 bases and 4 bases respectively, with 6 bases between them. CDR1 and CDR2 from the germline V gene are LNHDA and SQIVND (reference sequence). This CDR3 contains 13 residues. CDR3 sequence (DNA): TGTGCCAGTAGTATAGACGGGGGCACTGAAGCTTTCTTT. This gives the protein CASSIDGGTEAFF.

The V and J genes are TRBV2 and TRBJ2-3; D perhaps matches TRBD2 (6 bases). The CDR3 is made up of 13 amino acids. Germline CDR1 reads SNHLY; CDR2 reads FYNNEI. V shed 9 bases and J shed 0 bases, with 10 bases lying between them. CDR3 in amino acids: CARRDRSTDTQYF. The DNA of the CDR3 is TGTGCCAGGCGGGACCGGAGCACAGATACGCAGTATTTT. The full variable domain, with the rest looked up from reference TRBV2 and TRBJ2-3, is EPEVTQTPSHQVTQMGQEVILRCVPISNHLYFYWYRQILGQKVEFLVSFYNNEISEKSEIFDDQFSVERPDGSNFTLKIRSTKLEDSAMYFCARRDRSTDTQYFGPGTRLTVL.

The genes are TRBV6-1 and TRBJ1-2; TRBD1 aligns across 9 bases. The germline V gene has CDR1 MNHNS and CDR2 SASEGT. The CDR3 spans 16 residues. J lost 7 bases, V lost 4 bases, and 13 bases had no gene match. The CDR3 loop reads CASSGAVGQGKSGYTF. The CDR3 nucleotides read TGTGCCAGCAGTGGGGCAGTTGGACAGGGGAAAAGTGGCTACACCTTC.

This clone was detected a few times. The V gene is TRBV21-1, the J gene TRBJ1-1; the D call in the table, TRBD1, was not verified against the DNA. TRBV21-1 corresponds to a pseudogene. The CDR3 consists of 19 residues. CDR3 region: CASSNSDDGTGGPTTEAFF. CDR3 nucleotide sequence: TGTGCCAGCAGCAATTCGGATGATGGGACAGGGGGCCCTACTACTGAAGCTTTCTTT.

The V call is TRBV6-5, the J call TRBJ1-2; D is perhaps TRBD1 (6 bases). With 0 bases removed from V and 1 base from J, the gap between germline ends came to 9 bases. The CDR3 runs to 15 residues. Per germline, CDR1 MNHEY and CDR2 SVGAGI. The CDR3 region has the DNA TGTGCCAGCAGTTACTCGCGGGGGCTTAACTATGGCTACACCTTC. As protein: CASSYSRGLNYGYTF.

The J gene is TRBJ2-3, the V gene TRBV11-2; TRBD1 agrees at 8 bases. Germline lookup yields CDR1 SGHAT and CDR2 FQNNGV. The V and J ends lost 5 bases and 3 bases, in that order; junction bases with no gene match: 13. The CDR3 spans 17 residues. The chain's CDR3 is CASSPRTGTGGTDTQYF. CDR3 DNA sequence: TGTGCCAGCAGCCCCCGGACAGGGACCGGTGGAACAGATACGCAGTATTTT.

The rearrangement joins TRBV6-2 or TRBV6-3 to TRBJ1-1, with 9 positions matching TRBD1. V lost 2 bases and J lost 0; bases outside the gene matches: 16. The CDR3 sequence is 20 residues long. Germline V lookup: CDR1 MNHEY, CDR2 SVGEGT. CDR3 in DNA: TGTGCCAGCAGTTACCGACAGGGGGGGGGCAGCCATGTTCTGAACACTGAAGCTTTCTTT. It yields the protein CASSYRQGGGSHVLNTEAFF.

J is TRBJ1-3 and V is TRBV3-1 (or the pseudogene TRBV3-2), with 7 bases matching TRBD1. Germline V gene data show CDR1 as LGHDT and CDR2 as YNNKEL (reference sequence). This CDR3 has 15 residues. Trimming cost V 4 bases and J 0 bases; bases outside gene matches: 3. As DNA, the CDR3 is TGTGCCAGCAGCCGCGGGACAGACTCTGGAAACACCATATATTTT. Translating it yields CASSRGTDSGNTIYF.

The count of this clone is one. The chain is built from TRBV3-1 (or the pseudogene TRBV3-2) and TRBJ2-7; D gene unclear. V was cut by 0 bases and J by 0 bases, with 9 bases left in between. The CDR3 extends over 15 amino acids. The germline CDR1 and CDR2 sequences are LGHDT and YNNKEL (reference sequence). The CDR3 is CASSQDGVVSYEQYF. The CDR3 DNA reads TGTGCCAGCAGCCAAGACGGAGTTGTCTCCTACGAGCAGTACTTC.

The chain joins TRBV3-1 (or the pseudogene TRBV3-2) to TRBJ2-7, with TRBD1 identical over 8 bases. V dropped 1 base and J dropped 2; count of bases not matched to a gene: 4. The CDR3 covers 15 residues. The germline V gene has CDR1 LGHDT and CDR2 YNNKEL (reference sequence). CDR3 DNA: TGTGCCAGCAGCCAAGCAGGGGGCGATACCTACGAGCAGTACTTC. It codes for CASSQAGGDTYEQYF.

The J gene is TRBJ1-2, the V gene TRBV18; TRBD1 matches 10 bases. Germline V lookup: CDR1 KGHSH, CDR2 LQKENI. After removal of 3 bases from V and 4 bases from J, the junction contained 8 bases not matched to a gene. This CDR3 is 16 amino acids long. CDR3 bases: TGTGCCAGCTCACCCACCGGGACAGGGGTACCCTATGGCTACACCTTC. Amino acids: CASSPTGTGVPYGYTF.

The chain combines TRBV19 with TRBJ2-7; D is uncertain. This CDR3 spans 13 amino acids. V dropped 6 bases and J dropped 2 bases, with 11 bases sitting between them. Germline V CDR1 and CDR2: LNHDA, SQIVND (reference sequence). This CDR3 is CASSPQVAYEQYF. The CDR3 coding sequence is TGTGCCAGTAGCCCCCAGGTAGCCTACGAGCAGTACTTC.

This clone was picked up a small number of times. The chain has TRBV9 and TRBJ1-3, with D possibly matching TRBD1 (6 bases). The germline CDR1 and CDR2 sequences are SGDLS and YYNGEE. This CDR3 is built from 17 residues. Trimming shortened V by 2 bases and J by 0 bases, and 15 bases separated the two germline ends. In DNA form, the CDR3 reads TGTGCCAGCAGCGTCCTCGACAGGAGGAGCTCTGGAAACACCATATATTTT. Translating it yields CASSVLDRRSSGNTIYF. Together with reference TRBV9 and TRBJ1-3, the CDR3 gives the full variable domain: DSGVTQTPKHLITATGQRVTLRCSPRSGDLSVYWYQQSLDQGLQFLIQYYNGEERAKGNILERFSAQQFPDLHSELNLSSLELGDSALYFCASSVLDRRSSGNTIYFGEGSWLTVV.

For this clone: A junction end diverges from the germline sequence, so it may reflect a read error. The rearrangement links TRBV5-6 to TRBJ2-7, with D possibly matching TRBD1 (6 bases). CDR1 is SGHDT and CDR2 is YYEEEE in the germline V gene. CDR3 length: 13 residues. The CDR3 reads CASTLEQGSGQYF. The CDR3 DNA reads TGTGCCAGCACCTTGGAACAGGGCTCGGGGCAGTACTTC.

This chain uses TRBV10-2 with TRBJ2-7, with D unclear. V lost 3 bases, J lost 0 bases, and 3 bases lay in between. CDR1 WSHSY and CDR2 SAAADI come from the germline V gene. The CDR3 spans 12 residues. The CDR3 loop is CASSDGSYEQYF. CDR3 DNA sequence: TGCGCCAGCAGTGACGGCTCCTACGAGCAGTACTTC.

This clone was counted a few times. The rearrangement uses TRBV30 and TRBJ2-7, with D possibly being TRBD1 (8 bases). In germline, CDR1 is GTSNPN, CDR2 SVGIG (reference sequence). V was clipped by 1 base and J by 5 bases, with 24 bases between them. The CDR3 sequence is 17 residues long. For the CDR3, the DNA is TGTGCCTGGAGTGAGGGACAGGCAGTACGGGGAGGGGACGAGCAGTACTTC. Protein product: CAWSEGQAVRGGDEQYF. Variable domain in full (rest from reference TRBV30 and TRBJ2-7): SQTIHQWPATLVQPVGSPLSLECTVEGTSNPNLYWYRQAAGRGLQLLFYSVGIGQISSEVPQNLSASRPQDRQFILSSKKLLLSDSGFYLCAWSEGQAVRGGDEQYFGPGTRLTVT.

This clone has just one count. The rearrangement links TRBV12-3 or TRBV12-4 to TRBJ2-1, with a possible D match to TRBD1 (6 bases). CDR3 size: 12 residues. Trimming took 6 bases from V and 9 from J, leaving 12 bases between them. The CDR3 region has the DNA TGTGCCAGCAGCAGGGGAGAGGGTGAGCAGTTCTTC. It translates to CASSRGEGEQFF.

The chain has TRBV5-1 and TRBJ1-2; 8 positions match TRBD1. The CDR3 is 14 residues long. After removal of 7 bases from V and 3 bases from J, the junction contained 8 bases not matched to a gene. The germline gives CDR1 SGHRS, CDR2 YFSETQ. CDR3: CASRPGGVDYGYTF. The CDR3 DNA follows: TGCGCCAGCCGTCCAGGGGGCGTCGACTATGGCTACACCTTC.

The table lists this clone with a few counts. The chain uses TRBV27 and TRBJ1-2, with 10 bases fitting TRBD1. J gave up 3 bases and V 4 bases, and 2 bases lay outside the gene matches. Per germline, CDR1 MNHEY and CDR2 SMNVEV (reference sequence). This CDR3 region has 14 residues. CDR3 coding DNA: TGTGCCAGCAGTTGGGACAGGGGTTACTATGGCTACACCTTC. This gives the protein CASSWDRGYYGYTF.

The chain carries TRBV12-5 and TRBJ1-4; 8 nucleotides line up with TRBD1. After removal of 6 bases from V and 8 bases from J, the junction contained 8 bases not matched to a gene. CDR3 length: 14 residues. Germline CDR1 LGHNT, CDR2 FRNRAP. CDR3 in amino acids: CASGRDRGSEKLFF. The CDR3 DNA is TGTGCTAGTGGACGCGACAGGGGCAGCGAAAAACTGTTTTTT.

The chain links TRBV4-3 to TRBJ2-1; D may be TRBD2 (5 bases). The CDR3 consists of 13 residues. Trimming shortened V by 4 bases and J by 9 bases, and 13 bases separated the two germline ends. Germline V CDR1 and CDR2: LGHNA, YSLEER. The CDR3 region has the DNA TGCGCCAGCAGCCCTGGGCTAGCCGGTGAGCAGTTCTTC. Translation gives CASSPGLAGEQFF.

The V and J genes are TRBV6-2 or TRBV6-3 and TRBJ1-5; TRBD1 might be the D (6 bases). The germline V gene has CDR1 MNHEY and CDR2 SVGEGT. Trimming pared 6 bases from V and 6 bases from J, leaving 18 bases between. The CDR3 runs to 15 residues. The CDR3 reads CASSQDRLPVQPQHF. CDR3 nucleotide sequence: TGTGCCAGCAGCCAAGACAGGCTCCCGGTTCAGCCCCAGCATTTT.

J is TRBJ1-6 and V is TRBV5-1; TRBD1 aligns across 7 bases. V trimming: 0 bases; J trimming: 9 bases; junction bases outside the gene matches: 3. CDR1 and CDR2 (germline): SGHRS, YFSETQ. The CDR3 spans 14 residues. As DNA, the CDR3 is TGCGCCAGCAGCTTGGAAGGGGGCGGTTCACCCCTCCACTTT. Residues: CASSLEGGGSPLHF.

The chain uses TRBV25-1 and TRBJ2-7; 9 bases line up with TRBD1. Germline V lookup: CDR1 MGHDK, CDR2 SYGVNS. Losses at the gene ends were 4 bases for V and 2 bases for J; bases not matched to a gene: 3. The CDR3 runs 14 residues. The CDR3: CASSGTGETYEQYF. Written as DNA, the CDR3 is TGTGCCAGCAGTGGGACAGGGGAAACCTACGAGCAGTACTTC.

This clone was found once. The chain is built from TRBV9 and TRBJ1-1, with 8 bases matching TRBD1. There are 16 residues in the CDR3. The J segment lost 2 bases and the V segment lost 0 bases, leaving 6 bases of the junction unmatched. Germline-derived CDR1 and CDR2 are SGDLS and YYNGEE. The DNA for the CDR3 is TGTGCCAGCAGCGTAGACGTTACAGGGGGTAACACTGAAGCTTTCTTT. Its translation is CASSVDVTGGNTEAFF.

This sequence joins TRBV3-1 (or the pseudogene TRBV3-2) and TRBJ2-1; TRBD2 agrees at 8 bases. In germline, CDR1 is LGHDT, CDR2 YNNKEL (reference sequence). Unmatched junction bases numbered 1, after V lost 0 bases and J lost 3 bases. This CDR3 has 15 amino acids. CDR3 protein: CASSQEREVYNEQFF. The CDR3 bases are TGTGCCAGCAGCCAAGAGCGGGAGGTCTACAATGAGCAGTTCTTC.